This T cell receptor beta chain emerged from a study of CD8+CD57+ T cells in acquired aplastic anemia. Study-wide context: The average for DNA from sorted CD4+ and CD8+ cells was roughly 3 ug. General study results and limits: Roughly 31 CD8+ CDR3 sequences occurred in both the patients and the controls. Any difference that existed in CD8+ Simpson's diversity between patients and controls was not significant.

Genomic DNA was employed as the template in profiling TCR beta VDJ and CDR3. Using its own MiXCR run on the reads, TCRdb lists one record per CDR3 protein. This table has 150,000 to 200,000 distinct CDR3 sequences, over 60% appearing once. The V gene's germline CDR1 is MDHEN and CDR2 SYDVKM. The CDR3 runs 13 residues. Trimming cost V 3 bases and J 3 bases, with 8 bases left between them. This clonotype was counted many times. The antigen is unknown. The sequencing input was sorted CD4+, CD8+, or CD8+CD57+ T cells (not recorded which) from PBMCs. The sequence came from a human donor with severe aplastic anemia or a healthy control (not recorded which). The chain couples TRBV28 to TRBJ2-5; no clear D. This chain's CDR3 is CASSFLVEETQYF. The CDR3 DNA is TGTGCCAGCAGTTTCCTTGTAGAAGAGACCCAGTACTTC. Complete variable domain (other parts from reference TRBV28 and TRBJ2-5): DVKVTQSSRYLVKRTGEKVFLECVQDMDHENMFWYRQDPGLGLRLIYFSYDVKMKEKGDIPEGYSVSREKKERFSLILESASTNQTSMYLCASSFLVEETQYFGPGTRLLVL.